Shown below are 26 T cell receptor beta chains from a single sample sequenced in a study of T cell responses to AZD1222 COVID-19 vaccine. Some clones are missing from TCRdb's copy, which holds only in-frame ones; the method was immunoSEQ multiplex PCR. The repertoire holds roughly 97,000 clones, nearly 95% seen once, with less than 6.5% in the top ten. Sequencing used peripheral blood, obtained on day 0 of AZD1222 vaccination. Source of these receptors: an adult in good health.

The chain employs TRBV19 and TRBJ2-7, with D perhaps assigned TRBD1 or TRBD2 (5 bases each). CDR3 size: 16 residues. Germline V CDR1 and CDR2: LNHDA, SQIVND (reference sequence). With 3 bases removed from V and 0 bases from J, the gap between germline ends came to 15 bases. The CDR3 coding sequence is TGTGCCAGTAGTATCGGCGCAGGGAGTATCTCCTACGAGCAGTACTTC. It translates to CASSIGAGSISYEQYF.

This clone appeared once. The chain recombines TRBV24-1 with TRBJ1-1; possible D gene TRBD1, 5 bases. The V and J ends lost 12 bases and 2 bases respectively, with 18 bases between them. CDR1 KGHDR and CDR2 SFDVKD come from the germline V gene. The CDR3 sequence is 14 residues long. The CDR3 sequence: CAYRAAGGNTEAFF. DNA for the CDR3: TGTGCCTACCGGGCTGCGGGGGGTAACACTGAAGCTTTCTTT.

The chain combines TRBV10-3 with TRBJ2-3; D is unclear. Trimming pared 8 bases from V and 2 bases from J, leaving 11 bases between. The germline V gene has CDR1 ENHRY and CDR2 SYGVKD. This CDR3 is 13 amino acids long. The DNA for the CDR3 is TGTGCCATCGGGCCCGGGTTCACAGATACGCAGTATTTT. This sequence encodes CAIGPGFTDTQYF.

The V call is TRBV27, the J call TRBJ2-3; D is uncertain. Between the trimmed V and J ends, which lost 6 bases and 4 bases, there was a span of 8 bases. Germline CDR1 reads MNHEY; CDR2 reads SMNVEV (reference sequence). The CDR3 contains 12 residues. The CDR3 is CASRGRADTQYF. The CDR3, as DNA: TGTGCCAGCAGAGGTCGCGCAGATACGCAGTATTTT.

This chain joins TRBV5-1 and TRBJ1-1; 7 bases map to TRBD1. The ends lost 4 bases at V and 4 bases at J; junction bases unmatched: 4. From germline, CDR1 is SGHRS and CDR2 YFSETQ. This CDR3 has 13 residues. CDR3: CASSPGGGTEAFF. The CDR3 DNA reads as TGCGCCAGCAGCCCAGGGGGGGGCACTGAAGCTTTCTTT.

V gene TRBV2 combines with J gene TRBJ1-4, with D hard to call. V was cut by 8 bases and J by 7 bases, with 14 bases left in between. The CDR3 totals 13 residues. Germline loops: CDR1 SNHLY, CDR2 FYNNEI. The CDR3 sequence: CASDRVGGEKLFF. CDR3 DNA: TGTGCCAGCGATCGGGTCGGCGGTGAAAAACTGTTTTTT.

The chain carries TRBV3-1 (or the pseudogene TRBV3-2) and TRBJ1-1; 7 bases map to TRBD1. This CDR3 is built from 15 residues. CDR1 is LGHDT and CDR2 is YNNKEL in the germline V gene (reference sequence). Unmatched junction bases numbered 6, after V lost 1 base and J lost 4 bases. The CDR3 here is CASSQGPTGVTEAFF. DNA of the CDR3: TGTGCCAGCAGCCAAGGACCAACAGGGGTCACTGAAGCTTTCTTT.

The genes are TRBV19 and TRBJ1-1; weak D call: TRBD1 (5 bases). The CDR3 spans 14 residues. The germline CDR1 and CDR2 sequences are LNHDA and SQIVND (reference sequence). V was shortened by 3 bases and J by 1 base, with 9 bases between the two germline ends. The CDR3 DNA reads TGTGCCAGTAGTATGGGCAGGGAGAACACTGAAGCTTTCTTT. Its translation: CASSMGRENTEAFF.

The J gene is TRBJ2-7, the V gene TRBV7-9; tentative D call: TRBD1 (5 bases). Trimming stripped 4 bases from V and 6 bases from J, with 16 bases between. The CDR3 is made up of 14 amino acids. Per germline, CDR1 SEHNR and CDR2 FQNEAQ (reference sequence). The CDR3 loop is CASSSQGPGPEQYF. In DNA, the CDR3 is TGTGCCAGCAGCTCCCAGGGCCCCGGGCCCGAGCAGTACTTC.

The chain carries TRBV6-1 and TRBJ1-5, with D uncertain. The germline V gene encodes CDR1 MNHNS and CDR2 SASEGT. Trimming took 7 bases from V and 6 from J, leaving 13 bases between them. The CDR3 sequence is 13 residues long. The CDR3 DNA follows: TGTGCCAGCACCGGGAGTTGGGGTCAGCCCCAGCATTTT. This sequence encodes CASTGSWGQPQHF.

This clone was recorded once. The V call is TRBV11-3, the J call TRBJ2-3; 8 bases fit TRBD1. CDR3 size: 15 residues. The V gene's germline CDR1 is SGHNT and CDR2 YENEEA. V gave up 2 bases and J gave up 6 bases; unmatched junction bases: 7. CDR3 residues: CASSLSGGGGDTQYF. CDR3 DNA: TGTGCCAGCAGCTTATCAGGGGGCGGCGGGGATACGCAGTATTTT. The whole variable domain, filled in from reference TRBV11-3 and TRBJ2-3, reads EAGVVQSPRYKIIEKKQPVAFWCNPISGHNTLYWYLQNLGQGPELLIRYENEEAVDDSQLPKDRFSAERLKGVDSTLKIQPAELGDSAVYLCASSLSGGGGDTQYFGPGTRLTVL.

J is TRBJ1-2 and V is TRBV5-1, with D uncertain. The CDR3 spans 13 residues. Trimming removed 0 bases at V and 4 bases at J, with 7 bases between. Germline CDR1 and CDR2: SGHRS and YFSETQ. CDR3 in DNA: TGCGCCAGCAGCTTGGATGATGGCTATGGCTACACCTTC. Protein: CASSLDDGYGYTF.

The CDR3: CATSRDGGDSGNTIYF. CDR3 coding DNA: TGTGCCACCAGCAGAGATGGAGGGGACTCTGGAAACACCATATATTTT. The V gene is TRBV15, the J gene TRBJ1-3; D possibly corresponds to TRBD1 (5 bases). Germline V lookup: CDR1 LNHNV, CDR2 YYDKDF (reference sequence). V lost 0 bases, J lost 0 bases, and 9 bases lay in between. This CDR3 spans 16 amino acids.

This rearrangement joins TRBV24-1 to TRBJ2-1; 8 bases map to TRBD2. Germline V gene data show CDR1 as KGHDR and CDR2 as SFDVKD. J gave up 3 bases and V 5 bases, and 2 bases lay outside the gene matches. CDR3 length equals 14 residues. The chain's CDR3 is CATSARGDYNEQFF. DNA of the CDR3: TGTGCCACCAGTGCGCGGGGGGACTACAATGAGCAGTTCTTC.

The CDR3 nucleotides read TGCGCCAGCAGCCCAAGTGGACTAGCGGACAATGAGCAGTTCTTC. Translating gives CASSPSGLADNEQFF. The J gene is TRBJ2-1, the V gene TRBV4-3; 10 bases are a match to TRBD2. The CDR3 length is 15 residues. The J segment lost 5 bases and the V segment lost 4 bases, leaving 5 bases of the junction unmatched. Germline V lookup: CDR1 LGHNA, CDR2 YSLEER.

V usage is TRBV28 and J usage is TRBJ1-2; tentatively, D is TRBD1 (5 bases). The ends were cut back, 6 bases at V and 7 bases at J, with 15 bases in the middle. CDR3 length equals 13 residues. The germline gives CDR1 MDHEN, CDR2 SYDVKM. CDR3 in DNA: TGTGCCAGCAGGCAACAGGTGGCGGGTGGCTACACCTTC. Translated, it gives CASRQQVAGGYTF.

The chain joins TRBV5-6 to TRBJ2-5, with 10 bases lining up with TRBD1. Germline assignment: CDR1 SGHDT and CDR2 YYEEEE. The junction had 6 bases not matched to a gene; V was cut back by 3 bases and J by 4 bases. This CDR3 has 15 residues. The CDR3 DNA sequence: TGTGCCAGCAGCTGGGGACAGGGGACTTCAGAGACCCAGTACTTC. Protein product: CASSWGQGTSETQYF.

V is TRBV2 and J is TRBJ1-6; D unclear. The CDR3 length is 14 residues. Germline CDR1 SNHLY, CDR2 FYNNEI. V was clipped by 3 bases and J by 11 bases, with 14 bases between them. The CDR3 DNA reads TGTGCCAGCAGTGATCCCCAGGACGGGCCACCCCTCCACTTT. It translates to CASSDPQDGPPLHF.

This clone has more than one count but fewer than ten. The chain combines TRBV15 with TRBJ2-6, with a tentative D call TRBD2 (6 bases). V was pared by 0 bases and J by 2 bases, with 14 bases between. Per the germline V gene, CDR1 is LNHNV and CDR2 is YYDKDF (reference sequence). The CDR3 consists of 18 residues. The CDR3 DNA follows: TGTGCCACCAGCAGAGAGCAGGAGGGAGCTACTGGGGCCAACGTCCTGACTTTC. This gives the protein CATSREQEGATGANVLTF.

The CDR3 bases are TGTGCCAGCAGCGCTAGCGATGGTGGGATGACAGATACGCAGTATTTT. It translates to CASSASDGGMTDTQYF. The V and J genes are TRBV9 and TRBJ2-3, with D perhaps matching TRBD2 (6 bases). Germline V gives CDR1 SGDLS, CDR2 YYNGEE. The CDR3 has 16 amino acids. Trimming cost V 3 bases and J 3 bases, with 17 bases left between them.

The rearrangement uses TRBV9 and TRBJ2-1; the D is unclear. CDR3 length: 15 residues. V shed 0 bases and J shed 0 bases, with 7 bases lying between them. Germline values: CDR1 SGDLS, CDR2 YYNGEE. Written as DNA, the CDR3 is TGTGCCAGCAGCGTAGGTCAGAGCTCCTACAATGAGCAGTTCTTC. Translated, it gives CASSVGQSSYNEQFF.

This clone was observed a single time. The J gene is TRBJ1-2, the V gene TRBV5-1; D is possibly TRBD1 (6 bases). Trimming took 0 bases from V and 6 from J, leaving 12 bases between them. The CDR3 consists of 14 residues. Germline lookup yields CDR1 SGHRS and CDR2 YFSETQ. The CDR3: CASSLASGEDGYTF. The CDR3 DNA is TGCGCCAGCAGCTTGGCTTCAGGGGAAGATGGCTACACCTTC.

The chain couples TRBV7-8 to TRBJ2-7; D not resolved. CDR3 size: 14 residues. V was pared by 1 base and J by 2 bases, with 9 bases between. The V gene's germline CDR1 is SGHVS and CDR2 FQNEAQ. The CDR3 coding sequence is TGTGCCAGCAGCTTAGGTCGGACGACCTACGAGCAGTACTTC. Encoded protein: CASSLGRTTYEQYF.

The chain uses TRBV7-2 and TRBJ2-2; D gene ambiguous. The germline V gene has CDR1 SGHTA and CDR2 FQGNSA. Trimming pared 2 bases from V and 5 bases from J, leaving 6 bases between. CDR3 length: 13 residues. The CDR3 sequence: CASSLPITGELFF. CDR3 DNA sequence: TGTGCCAGCAGCTTACCAATAACCGGGGAGCTGTTTTTT.

The chain employs TRBV6-2 or TRBV6-3 and TRBJ2-7; D gene unclear. Germline assignment: CDR1 MNHEY and CDR2 SVGEGT. V was shortened by 2 bases and J by 4 bases, with 6 bases between the two germline ends. The CDR3 runs 12 residues. CDR3 nucleotide sequence: TGTGCCAGCAGTTACCCAGGATACGAGCAGTACTTC. This gives the protein CASSYPGYEQYF.

The gene calls are TRBV7-9 and TRBJ1-3; D remains unclear. Germline-derived CDR1 and CDR2 are SEHNR and FQNEAQ (reference sequence). Trimming removed 3 bases at V and 7 bases at J, with 16 bases between. The CDR3 totals 15 residues. CDR3 nucleotides: TGTGCCAGCAGCTTGACCGGGAGAAACGCGAACACCATATATTTT. This translates into CASSLTGRNANTIYF.